The rows below give T cell receptor beta chains drawn from one sample of a study of T-cell memory formation after mild COVID-19. MiXCR was run by TCRdb on the 5' RACE reads, yielding one entry per CDR3 protein. The sample lists 280,000 or so distinct CDR3 sequences, around 17% occurring once. The sample taken for sequencing was PBMCs or a T cell subset sorted from them (not recorded which). The receptors were sampled from a man between 18 and 29 years old who had mild COVID-19 (a few samples of this study predate the infection). Cell type and time point are not known. The CDR3 runs from the conserved cysteine through the conserved F or W. Fields, in order: V gene, D gene, clone size, J gene, CDR3 protein, CDR3 DNA. The D gene is left open where the match is weak. Expanded clones get a size class; other rows say once, few or many, or leave the size out.

v_gene: TRBV12-3/TRBV12-4
d_gene: .
abundance: .
j_gene: TRBJ2-2
CDR3aa: CASSFYRSYTGELFF
CDR3nt: TGTGCCAGCAGTTTCTACAGATCCTACACCGGGGAGCTGTTTTTT

v_gene: TRBV7-2
d_gene: TRBD2
abundance: few
j_gene: TRBJ2-7
CDR3aa: CASSPGLAPVEQYF
CDR3nt: TGTGCCAGCAGCCCGGGACTAGCACCTGTCGAGCAGTACTTC

v_gene: TRBV7-8
d_gene: TRBD1
abundance: .
j_gene: TRBJ1-2
CDR3aa: CASSLGDRGTYGYTF
CDR3nt: TGTGCCAGCAGCTTAGGGGACAGGGGGACCTATGGCTACACCTTC

v_gene: TRBV20-1
d_gene: .
abundance: .
j_gene: TRBJ1-5
CDR3aa: CSARVGGTRNQPQHF
CDR3nt: TGCAGTGCTAGAGTGGGCGGGACACGTAATCAGCCCCAGCATTTT

v_gene: TRBV7-2
d_gene: .
abundance: .
j_gene: TRBJ1-6
CDR3aa: CASTVGGGRYNSPLHF
CDR3nt: TGTGCCAGCACCGTTGGGGGGGGGCGGTATAATTCACCCCTCCACTTT

v_gene: TRBV5-1
d_gene: TRBD1
abundance: few
j_gene: TRBJ1-2
CDR3aa: CASSPGDRANYGYTF
CDR3nt: TGCGCCAGCAGCCCGGGAGACAGGGCCAACTATGGCTACACCTTC

v_gene: TRBV7-9
d_gene: TRBD1
abundance: .
j_gene: TRBJ1-2
CDR3aa: CASSSVELRQGAYGYTF
CDR3nt: TGTGCCAGCAGCTCCGTGGAGCTCCGGCAGGGGGCCTATGGCTACACCTTC

v_gene: TRBV20-1
d_gene: .
abundance: .
j_gene: TRBJ1-1
CDR3aa: CSVRTNMNTEAFF
CDR3nt: TGCAGTGTCAGGACGAACATGAACACTGAAGCTTTCTTT

v_gene: TRBV7-9
d_gene: .
abundance: .
j_gene: TRBJ2-6
CDR3aa: CASSPSWGNGANVLTF
CDR3nt: TGTGCCAGCAGCCCCAGCTGGGGTAATGGGGCCAACGTCCTGACTTTC

v_gene: TRBV6-6
d_gene: .
abundance: few
j_gene: TRBJ1-1
CDR3aa: CASSYDSEAFF
CDR3nt: TGTGCCAGCAGTTACGACAGTGAAGCTTTCTTT

v_gene: TRBV12-3/TRBV12-4
d_gene: .
abundance: .
j_gene: TRBJ1-2
CDR3aa: CASSLAGLYGYTF
CDR3nt: TGTGCCAGCAGTTTAGCGGGCCTTTATGGCTACACCTTC

v_gene: TRBV12-3/TRBV12-4
d_gene: TRBD2
abundance: few
j_gene: TRBJ2-1
CDR3aa: CAVGLAGYNEQFF
CDR3nt: TGTGCCGTCGGACTAGCGGGCTACAATGAGCAGTTCTTC

v_gene: TRBV9
d_gene: TRBD1
abundance: .
j_gene: TRBJ2-3
CDR3aa: CASSVGTGPSTDTQYF
CDR3nt: TGTGCCAGCAGCGTGGGGACAGGGCCGAGCACAGATACGCAGTATTTT

v_gene: TRBV7-2
d_gene: .
abundance: few
j_gene: TRBJ1-3
CDR3aa: CASGRGRDLGNTIYF
CDR3nt: TGTGCCAGCGGACGGGGCCGAGACCTTGGAAACACCATATATTTT

v_gene: TRBV7-2
d_gene: TRBD1
abundance: few
j_gene: TRBJ1-2
CDR3aa: CASSLVGTGGSGYTF
CDR3nt: TGTGCCAGCAGCTTAGTCGGGACAGGGGGAAGCGGCTACACCTTC

v_gene: TRBV6-2/TRBV6-3
d_gene: .
abundance: few
j_gene: TRBJ2-5
CDR3aa: CASSPPDHDETQYF
CDR3nt: TGTGCCAGCAGCCCCCCGGACCACGATGAGACCCAGTACTTC

v_gene: TRBV20-1
d_gene: TRBD2
abundance: few
j_gene: TRBJ2-1
CDR3aa: CSARRTSGVANEQFF
CDR3nt: TGCAGTGCTAGAAGGACTAGCGGGGTGGCCAATGAGCAGTTCTTC

v_gene: TRBV14
d_gene: .
abundance: few
j_gene: TRBJ2-3
CDR3aa: CASSPRIDTQYF
CDR3nt: TGTGCCAGCAGCCCTCGAATTGATACGCAGTATTTT

v_gene: TRBV6-6
d_gene: TRBD2
abundance: once
j_gene: TRBJ2-3
CDR3aa: CASSYPGLAGGADTQYF
CDR3nt: TGTGCCAGCAGTTACCCGGGACTAGCGGGGGGAGCAGATACGCAGTATTTT

v_gene: TRBV3-1
d_gene: .
abundance: few
j_gene: TRBJ2-3
CDR3aa: CASSLSPGDTDTQYF
CDR3nt: TGTGCCAGCAGCCTCAGCCCAGGGGACACAGATACGCAGTATTTT

v_gene: TRBV5-1
d_gene: .
abundance: few
j_gene: TRBJ1-1
CDR3aa: CASSRGTRITEAFF
CDR3nt: TGCGCCAGCAGCCGGGGGACTAGGATCACTGAAGCTTTCTTT

v_gene: TRBV7-9
d_gene: .
abundance: .
j_gene: TRBJ2-1
CDR3aa: CASSLWGANEQFF
CDR3nt: TGTGCCAGCAGCCTCTGGGGGGCCAATGAGCAGTTCTTC

v_gene: TRBV27
d_gene: TRBD1
abundance: .
j_gene: TRBJ2-7
CDR3aa: CASSFDRGSYEQYF
CDR3nt: TGTGCCAGCAGTTTTGACAGGGGTAGTTACGAGCAGTACTTC

v_gene: TRBV25-1
d_gene: .
abundance: many
j_gene: TRBJ2-1
CDR3aa: CASSEDWRGLPYNEQFF
CDR3nt: TGTGCCAGCAGTGAAGATTGGAGGGGGCTTCCATACAATGAGCAGTTCTTC

v_gene: TRBV6-2/TRBV6-3
d_gene: .
abundance: .
j_gene: TRBJ2-5
CDR3aa: CASSYSYQETQYF
CDR3nt: TGTGCCAGCAGTTACTCCTACCAAGAGACCCAGTACTTC

v_gene: TRBV6-6
d_gene: .
abundance: few
j_gene: TRBJ2-5
CDR3aa: CASSYMGERRETQYF
CDR3nt: TGTGCCAGCAGTTACATGGGGGAAAGAAGAGAGACCCAGTACTTC

v_gene: TRBV29-1
d_gene: .
abundance: .
j_gene: TRBJ1-2
CDR3aa: CSVESGADGYTF
CDR3nt: TGCAGCGTAGAAAGCGGGGCTGATGGCTACACCTTC

v_gene: TRBV12-3/TRBV12-4
d_gene: .
abundance: .
j_gene: TRBJ2-3
CDR3aa: CASSWRRTDTQYF
CDR3nt: TGTGCCAGCAGTTGGAGGCGCACAGATACGCAGTATTTT